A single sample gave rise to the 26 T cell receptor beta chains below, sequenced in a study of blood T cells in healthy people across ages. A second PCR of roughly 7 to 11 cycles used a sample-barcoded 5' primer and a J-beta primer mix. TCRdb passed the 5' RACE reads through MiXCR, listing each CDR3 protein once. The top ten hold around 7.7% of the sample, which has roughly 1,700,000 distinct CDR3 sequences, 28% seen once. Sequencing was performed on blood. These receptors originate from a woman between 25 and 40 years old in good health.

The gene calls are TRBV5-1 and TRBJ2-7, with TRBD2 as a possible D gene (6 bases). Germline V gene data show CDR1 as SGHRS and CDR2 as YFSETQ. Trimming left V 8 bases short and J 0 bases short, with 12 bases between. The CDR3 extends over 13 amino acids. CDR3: CASTGLNSYEQYF. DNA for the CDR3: TGCGCCAGTACGGGACTCAACTCCTACGAGCAGTACTTC.

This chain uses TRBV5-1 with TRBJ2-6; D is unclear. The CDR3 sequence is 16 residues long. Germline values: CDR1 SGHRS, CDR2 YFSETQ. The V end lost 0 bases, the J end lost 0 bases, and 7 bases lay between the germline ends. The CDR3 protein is CASSLVLSSGANVLTF. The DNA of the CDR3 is TGCGCCAGCAGCTTGGTCCTGTCCTCTGGGGCCAACGTCCTGACTTTC.

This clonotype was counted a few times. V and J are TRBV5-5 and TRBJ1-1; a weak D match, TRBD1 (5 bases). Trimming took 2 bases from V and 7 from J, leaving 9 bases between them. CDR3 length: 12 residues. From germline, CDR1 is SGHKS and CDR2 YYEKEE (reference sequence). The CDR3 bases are TGTGCCAGCAGCTTCGGGACTGATGAAGCTTTCTTT. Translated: CASSFGTDEAFF.

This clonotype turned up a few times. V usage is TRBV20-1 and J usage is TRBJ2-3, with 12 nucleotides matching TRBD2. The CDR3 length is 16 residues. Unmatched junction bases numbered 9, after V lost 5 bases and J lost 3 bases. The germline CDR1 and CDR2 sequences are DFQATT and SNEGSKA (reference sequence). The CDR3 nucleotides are TGCAGTGCTTTGACTAGCGGGAGTTATCTGACAGATACGCAGTATTTT. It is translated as CSALTSGSYLTDTQYF.

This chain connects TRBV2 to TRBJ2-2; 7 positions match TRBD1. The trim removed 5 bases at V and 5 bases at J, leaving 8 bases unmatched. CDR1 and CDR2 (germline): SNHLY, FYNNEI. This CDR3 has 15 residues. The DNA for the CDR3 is TGTGCCAGCAGTCCCGAGGGGGCCTCTACCGGGGAGCTGTTTTTT. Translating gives CASSPEGASTGELFF. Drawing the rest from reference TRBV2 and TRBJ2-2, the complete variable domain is EPEVTQTPSHQVTQMGQEVILRCVPISNHLYFYWYRQILGQKVEFLVSFYNNEISEKSEIFDDQFSVERPDGSNFTLKIRSTKLEDSAMYFCASSPEGASTGELFFGEGSRLTVL.

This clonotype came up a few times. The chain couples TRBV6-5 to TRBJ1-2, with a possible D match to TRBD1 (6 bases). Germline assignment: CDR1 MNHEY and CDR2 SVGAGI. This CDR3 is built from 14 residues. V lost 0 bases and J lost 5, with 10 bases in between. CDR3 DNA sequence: TGTGCCAGCAGTTACTCTCGGGGACAATATGGCTACACCTTC. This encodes CASSYSRGQYGYTF.

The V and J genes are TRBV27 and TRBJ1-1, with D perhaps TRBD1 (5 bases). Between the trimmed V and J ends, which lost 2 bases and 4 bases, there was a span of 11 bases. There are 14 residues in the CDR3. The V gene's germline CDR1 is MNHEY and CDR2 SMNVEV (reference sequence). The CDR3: CASSLEGEGTEAFF. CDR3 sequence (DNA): TGTGCCAGCAGTTTAGAAGGGGAAGGCACTGAAGCTTTCTTT.

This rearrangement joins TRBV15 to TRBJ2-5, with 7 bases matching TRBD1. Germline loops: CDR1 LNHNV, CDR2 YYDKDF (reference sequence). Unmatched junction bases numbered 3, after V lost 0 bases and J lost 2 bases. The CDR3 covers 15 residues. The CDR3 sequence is CATSRDRDRQETQYF. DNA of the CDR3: TGTGCCACCAGCAGAGACAGGGACAGACAAGAGACCCAGTACTTC.

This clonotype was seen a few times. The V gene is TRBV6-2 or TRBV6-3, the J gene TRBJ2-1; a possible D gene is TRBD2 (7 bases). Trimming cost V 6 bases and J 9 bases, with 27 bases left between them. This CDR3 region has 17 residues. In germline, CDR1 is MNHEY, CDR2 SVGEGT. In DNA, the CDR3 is TGTGCCAGCAGCTTCTCTTGGGGGCGGGAGTGGAGCGGTGAGCAGTTCTTC. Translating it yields CASSFSWGREWSGEQFF.

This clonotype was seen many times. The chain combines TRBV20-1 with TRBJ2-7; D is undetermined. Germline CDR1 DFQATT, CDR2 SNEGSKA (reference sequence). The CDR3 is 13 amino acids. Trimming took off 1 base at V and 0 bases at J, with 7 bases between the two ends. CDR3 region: CSARGSTSYEQYF. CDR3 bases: TGCAGTGCTAGAGGTAGTACCTCCTACGAGCAGTACTTC.

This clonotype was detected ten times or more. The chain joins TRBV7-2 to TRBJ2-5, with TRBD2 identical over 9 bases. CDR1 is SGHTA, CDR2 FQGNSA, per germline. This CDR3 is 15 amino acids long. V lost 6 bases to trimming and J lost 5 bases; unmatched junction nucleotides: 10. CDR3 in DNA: TGTGCCAGCAGTCCCGCACGCGGGAGGGTTGAGACCCAGTACTTC. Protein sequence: CASSPARGRVETQYF.

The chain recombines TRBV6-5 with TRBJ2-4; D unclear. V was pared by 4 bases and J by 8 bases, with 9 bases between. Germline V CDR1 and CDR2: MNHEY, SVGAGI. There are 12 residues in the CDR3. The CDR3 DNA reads TGTGCCAGCAGTTGGTCCGTGGACATTCAGTACTTC. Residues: CASSWSVDIQYF.

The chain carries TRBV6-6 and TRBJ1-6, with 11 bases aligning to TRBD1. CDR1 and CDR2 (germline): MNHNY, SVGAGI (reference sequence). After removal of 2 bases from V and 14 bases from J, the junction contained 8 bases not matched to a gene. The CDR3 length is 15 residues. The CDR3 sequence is CASSYPGQGEISLHF. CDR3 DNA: TGTGCCAGCAGTTACCCGGGACAGGGGGAGATTTCCCTCCACTTT.

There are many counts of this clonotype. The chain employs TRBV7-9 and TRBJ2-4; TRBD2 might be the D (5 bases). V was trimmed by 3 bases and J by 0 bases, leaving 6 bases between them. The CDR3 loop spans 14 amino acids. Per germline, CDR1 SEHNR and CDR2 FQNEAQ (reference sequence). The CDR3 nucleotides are TGTGCCAGCAGCTTCGGGGAAGCCAAAAACATTCAGTACTTC. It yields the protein CASSFGEAKNIQYF.

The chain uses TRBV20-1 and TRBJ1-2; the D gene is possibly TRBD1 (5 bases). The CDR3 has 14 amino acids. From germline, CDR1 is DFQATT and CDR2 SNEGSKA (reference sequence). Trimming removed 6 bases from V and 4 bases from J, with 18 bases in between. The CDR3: CSAGTGSNLYGYTF. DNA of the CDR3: TGCAGTGCCGGGACCGGGTCAAACCTCTATGGCTACACCTTC.

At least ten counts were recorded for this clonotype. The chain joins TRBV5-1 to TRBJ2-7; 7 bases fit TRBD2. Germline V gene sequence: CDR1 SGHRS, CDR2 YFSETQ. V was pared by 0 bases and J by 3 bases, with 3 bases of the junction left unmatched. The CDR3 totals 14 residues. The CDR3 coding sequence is TGCGCCAGCAGCTTGGAACGGGGGGACTACGAGCAGTACTTC. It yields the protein CASSLERGDYEQYF.

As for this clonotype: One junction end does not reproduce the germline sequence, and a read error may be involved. In DNA, the CDR3 is TGCGCCGGCAGTGCGGGATCGGCCCCCGTGTACAATGAGCAGTTCTTC. Amino acids: CAGSAGSAPVYNEQFF. The chain links TRBV10-2 to TRBJ2-1, with D possibly being TRBD2 (6 bases). The CDR3 spans 16 residues. The germline V gene has CDR1 WSHSY and CDR2 SAAADI.

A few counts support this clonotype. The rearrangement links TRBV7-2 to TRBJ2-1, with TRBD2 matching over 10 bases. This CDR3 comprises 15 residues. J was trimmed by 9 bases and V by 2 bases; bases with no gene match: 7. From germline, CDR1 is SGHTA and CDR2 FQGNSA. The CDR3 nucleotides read TGTGCCAGCAGCTTAAGTAGCGGGGGGCGGGTTGAGCAGTTCTTC. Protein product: CASSLSSGGRVEQFF. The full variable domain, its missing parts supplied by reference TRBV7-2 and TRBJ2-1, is GAGVSQSPSNKVTEKGKDVELRCDPISGHTALYWYRQSLGQGLEFLIYFQGNSAPDKSGLPSDRFSAERTGGSVSTLTIQRTQQEDSAVYLCASSLSSGGRVEQFFGPGTRLTVL.

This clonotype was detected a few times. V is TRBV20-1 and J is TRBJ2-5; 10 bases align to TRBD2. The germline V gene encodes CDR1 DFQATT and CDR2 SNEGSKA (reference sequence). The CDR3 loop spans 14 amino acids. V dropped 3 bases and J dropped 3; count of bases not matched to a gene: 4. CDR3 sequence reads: CSARTSGRKETQYF. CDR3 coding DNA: TGCAGTGCTAGGACTAGCGGGCGAAAAGAGACCCAGTACTTC.

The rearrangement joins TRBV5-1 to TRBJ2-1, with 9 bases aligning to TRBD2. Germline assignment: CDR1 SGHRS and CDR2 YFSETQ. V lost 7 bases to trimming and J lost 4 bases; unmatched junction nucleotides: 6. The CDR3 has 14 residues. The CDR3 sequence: CASAWLAGYNEQFF. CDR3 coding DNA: TGCGCCAGCGCATGGCTAGCGGGGTACAATGAGCAGTTCTTC.

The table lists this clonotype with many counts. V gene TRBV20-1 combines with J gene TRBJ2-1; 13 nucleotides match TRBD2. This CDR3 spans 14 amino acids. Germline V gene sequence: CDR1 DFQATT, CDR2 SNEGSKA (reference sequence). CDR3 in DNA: TGCAGCGCCCCGACTAGCGGGGGGTACAATGAGCAGTTCTTC. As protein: CSAPTSGGYNEQFF.

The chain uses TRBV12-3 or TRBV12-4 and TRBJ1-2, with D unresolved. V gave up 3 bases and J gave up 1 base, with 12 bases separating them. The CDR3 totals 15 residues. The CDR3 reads CASSFWQTINYGYTF. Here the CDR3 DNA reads TGTGCCAGCAGTTTTTGGCAGACCATTAACTATGGCTACACCTTC.

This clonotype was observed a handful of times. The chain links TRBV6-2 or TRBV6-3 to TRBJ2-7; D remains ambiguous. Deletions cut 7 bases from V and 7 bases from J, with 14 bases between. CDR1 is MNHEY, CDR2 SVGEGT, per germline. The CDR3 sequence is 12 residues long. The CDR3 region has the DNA TGTGCCAGCACGGTTGGGCCCCATGAGCAGTACTTC. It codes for CASTVGPHEQYF.

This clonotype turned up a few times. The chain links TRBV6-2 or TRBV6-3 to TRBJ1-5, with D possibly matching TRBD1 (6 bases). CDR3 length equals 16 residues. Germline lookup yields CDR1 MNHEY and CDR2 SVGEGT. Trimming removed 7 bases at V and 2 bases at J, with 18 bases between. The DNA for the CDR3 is TGTGCCAGCAATTCGGGGGCGGGGTTGGGCAATCAGCCCCAGCATTTT. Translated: CASNSGAGLGNQPQHF.

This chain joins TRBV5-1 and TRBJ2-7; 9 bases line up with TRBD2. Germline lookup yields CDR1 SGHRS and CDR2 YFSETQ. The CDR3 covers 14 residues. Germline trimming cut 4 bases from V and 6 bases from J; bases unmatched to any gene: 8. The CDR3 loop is CASSMGGRAGEQYF. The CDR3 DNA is TGCGCCAGCAGCATGGGCGGGAGGGCCGGCGAGCAGTACTTC.

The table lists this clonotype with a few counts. The DNA of the CDR3 is TGCAGCGTTGAAGGGGGGACAGGGCCTATTTTCAACGAGCAGTACTTC. Its translation is CSVEGGTGPIFNEQYF. The chain couples TRBV29-1 to TRBJ2-7; 9 bases are shared with TRBD1. Germline loops: CDR1 SQVTM, CDR2 ANQGSEA. There are 16 residues in the CDR3. V was clipped by 1 base and J by 5 bases; unmatched bases: 12.